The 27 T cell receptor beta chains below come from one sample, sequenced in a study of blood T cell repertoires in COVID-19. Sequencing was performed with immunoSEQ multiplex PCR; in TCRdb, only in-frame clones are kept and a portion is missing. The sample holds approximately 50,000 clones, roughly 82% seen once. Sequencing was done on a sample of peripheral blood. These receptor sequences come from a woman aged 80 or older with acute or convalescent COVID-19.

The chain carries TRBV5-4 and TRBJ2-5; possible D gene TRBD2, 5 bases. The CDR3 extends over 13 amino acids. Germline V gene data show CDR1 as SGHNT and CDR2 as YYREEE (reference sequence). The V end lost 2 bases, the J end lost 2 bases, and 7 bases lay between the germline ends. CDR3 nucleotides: TGTGCCAGCAGCTTAGCGGAACAAGAGACCCAGTACTTC. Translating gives CASSLAEQETQYF.

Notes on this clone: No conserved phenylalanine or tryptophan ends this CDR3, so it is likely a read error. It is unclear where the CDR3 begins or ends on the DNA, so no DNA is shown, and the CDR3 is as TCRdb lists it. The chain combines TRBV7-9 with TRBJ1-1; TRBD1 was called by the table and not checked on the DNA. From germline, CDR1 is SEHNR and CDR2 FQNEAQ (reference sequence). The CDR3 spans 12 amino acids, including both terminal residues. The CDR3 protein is CASSLGRTGEEL.

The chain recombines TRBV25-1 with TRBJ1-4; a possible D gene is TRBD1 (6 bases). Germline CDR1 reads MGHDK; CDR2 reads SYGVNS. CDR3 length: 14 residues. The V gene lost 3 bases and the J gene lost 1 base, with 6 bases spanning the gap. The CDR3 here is CASSETGTNEKLFF. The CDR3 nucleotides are TGTGCCAGCAGTGAGACAGGAACTAATGAAAAACTGTTTTTT.

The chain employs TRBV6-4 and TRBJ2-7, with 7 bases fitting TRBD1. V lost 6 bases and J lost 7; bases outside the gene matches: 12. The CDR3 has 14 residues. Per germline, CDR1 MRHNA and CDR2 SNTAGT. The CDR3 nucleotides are TGTGCCAGCAGGGGACAGTTGCAGTCAGCGGAGCAGTACTTC. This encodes CASRGQLQSAEQYF.

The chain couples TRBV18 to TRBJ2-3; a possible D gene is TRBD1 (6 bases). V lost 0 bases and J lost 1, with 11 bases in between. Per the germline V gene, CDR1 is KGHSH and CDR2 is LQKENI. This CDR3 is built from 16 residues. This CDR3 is CASSPPGKGGTDTQYF. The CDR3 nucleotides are TGTGCCAGCTCACCACCGGGGAAGGGGGGCACAGATACGCAGTATTTT. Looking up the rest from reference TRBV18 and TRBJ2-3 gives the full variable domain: NAGVMQNPRHLVRRRGQEARLRCSPMKGHSHVYWYRQLPEEGLKFMVYLQKENIIDESGMPKERFSAEFPKEGPSILRIQQVVRGDSAAYFCASSPPGKGGTDTQYFGPGTRLTVL.

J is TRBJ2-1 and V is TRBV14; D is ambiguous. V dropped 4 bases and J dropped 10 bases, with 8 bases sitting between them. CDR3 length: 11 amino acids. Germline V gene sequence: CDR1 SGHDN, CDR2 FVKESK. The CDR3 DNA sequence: TGTGCCAGCAGCCCAAACAGCGAGCAGTTCTTC. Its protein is CASSPNSEQFF.

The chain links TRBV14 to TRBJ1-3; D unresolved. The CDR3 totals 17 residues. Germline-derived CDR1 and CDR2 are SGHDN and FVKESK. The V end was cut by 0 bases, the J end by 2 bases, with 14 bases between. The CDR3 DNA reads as TGTGCCAGCAGCCAAGATTCGAACTCCGGGGCTGGAAACACCATATATTTT. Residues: CASSQDSNSGAGNTIYF.

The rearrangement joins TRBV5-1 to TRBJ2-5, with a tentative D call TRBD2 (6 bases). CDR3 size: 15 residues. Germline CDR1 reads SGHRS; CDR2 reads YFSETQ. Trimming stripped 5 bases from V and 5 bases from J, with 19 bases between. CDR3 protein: CASRTETGGGETQYF. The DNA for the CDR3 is TGCGCCAGCAGGACCGAGACCGGGGGTGGGGAGACCCAGTACTTC.

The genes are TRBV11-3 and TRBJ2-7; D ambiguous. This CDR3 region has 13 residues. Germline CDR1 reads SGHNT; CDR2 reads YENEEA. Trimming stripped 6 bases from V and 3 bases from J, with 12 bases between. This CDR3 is CASRLGRFYEQYF. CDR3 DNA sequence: TGTGCCAGCAGGCTGGGCAGGTTCTACGAGCAGTACTTC.

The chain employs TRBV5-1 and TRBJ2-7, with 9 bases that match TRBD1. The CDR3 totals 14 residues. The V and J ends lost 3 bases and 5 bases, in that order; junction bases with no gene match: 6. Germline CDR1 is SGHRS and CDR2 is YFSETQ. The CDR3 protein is CASSSPGQGHEQYF. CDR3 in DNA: TGCGCCAGCAGCTCACCGGGACAGGGTCACGAGCAGTACTTC.

This CDR3 is CASSQDSLGSGTTDTQYF. DNA for the CDR3: TGCGCCAGCAGCCAAGACTCACTAGGGAGCGGGACCACAGATACGCAGTATTTT. The gene calls are TRBV4-1 and TRBJ2-3; 7 bases align to TRBD2. The CDR3 is 18 residues long. In germline, CDR1 is MGHRA, CDR2 YSYEKL. V lost 0 bases, J lost 2 bases, and 11 bases stayed unmatched.

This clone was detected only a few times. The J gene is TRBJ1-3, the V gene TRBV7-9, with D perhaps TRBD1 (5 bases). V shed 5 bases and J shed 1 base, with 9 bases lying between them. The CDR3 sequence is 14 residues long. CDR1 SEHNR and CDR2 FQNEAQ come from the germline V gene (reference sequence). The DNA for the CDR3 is TGTGCCAGCAGCGGGGGGTGGTCTGGAAACACCATATATTTT. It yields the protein CASSGGWSGNTIYF.

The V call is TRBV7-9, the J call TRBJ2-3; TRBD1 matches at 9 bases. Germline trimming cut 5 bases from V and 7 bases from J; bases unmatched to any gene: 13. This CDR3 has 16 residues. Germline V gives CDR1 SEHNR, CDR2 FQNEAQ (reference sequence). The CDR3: CASSHMTGGRENTQYF. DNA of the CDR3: TGTGCCAGCAGCCACATGACAGGGGGTAGAGAGAATACGCAGTATTTT.

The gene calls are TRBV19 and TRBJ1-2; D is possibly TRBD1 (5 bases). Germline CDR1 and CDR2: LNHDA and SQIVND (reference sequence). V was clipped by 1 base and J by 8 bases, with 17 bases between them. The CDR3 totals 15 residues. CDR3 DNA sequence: TGTGCCAGTAGTATAGGTTCAGGGCGGCTAAAAGGCTACACCTTC. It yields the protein CASSIGSGRLKGYTF.

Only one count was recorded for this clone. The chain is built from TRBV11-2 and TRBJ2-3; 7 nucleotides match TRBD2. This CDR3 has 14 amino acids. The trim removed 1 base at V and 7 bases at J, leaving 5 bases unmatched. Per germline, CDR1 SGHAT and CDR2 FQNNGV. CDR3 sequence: CASSLAGGTYTQYF. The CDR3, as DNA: TGTGCCAGCAGCTTAGCGGGAGGCACGTATACGCAGTATTTT.

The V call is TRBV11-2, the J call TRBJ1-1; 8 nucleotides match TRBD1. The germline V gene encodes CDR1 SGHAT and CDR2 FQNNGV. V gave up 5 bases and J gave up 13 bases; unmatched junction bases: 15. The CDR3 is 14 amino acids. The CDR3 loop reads CASSLSWDRKGVFF. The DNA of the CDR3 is TGTGCCAGCAGCCTTAGTTGGGACAGGAAAGGGGTTTTCTTT. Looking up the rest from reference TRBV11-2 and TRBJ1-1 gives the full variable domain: EAGVAQSPRYKIIEKRQSVAFWCNPISGHATLYWYQQILGQGPKLLIQFQNNGVVDDSQLPKDRFSAERLKGVDSTLKIQPAKLEDSAVYLCASSLSWDRKGVFFGQGTRLTVV.

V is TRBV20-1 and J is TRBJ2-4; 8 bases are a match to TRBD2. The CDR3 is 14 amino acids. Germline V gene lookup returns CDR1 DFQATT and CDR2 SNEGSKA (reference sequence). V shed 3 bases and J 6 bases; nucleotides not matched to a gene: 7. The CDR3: CSASSLAGSNIQYF. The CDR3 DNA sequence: TGCAGTGCTAGTAGTTTAGCGGGGTCAAACATTCAGTACTTC.

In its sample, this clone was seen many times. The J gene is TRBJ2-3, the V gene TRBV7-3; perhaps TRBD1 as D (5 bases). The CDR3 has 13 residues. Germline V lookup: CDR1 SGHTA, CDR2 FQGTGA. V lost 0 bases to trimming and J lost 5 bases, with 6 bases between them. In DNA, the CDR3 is TGTGCCAGCAGCTTAACAGGGGTAGATACGCAGTATTTT. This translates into CASSLTGVDTQYF.

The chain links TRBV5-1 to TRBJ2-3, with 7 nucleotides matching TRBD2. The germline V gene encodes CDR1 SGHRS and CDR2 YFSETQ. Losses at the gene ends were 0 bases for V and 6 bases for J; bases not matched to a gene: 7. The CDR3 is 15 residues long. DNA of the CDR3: TGCGCCAGCAGCTTGGAAGCGGGGCCGAGGGATACGCAGTATTTT. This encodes CASSLEAGPRDTQYF.

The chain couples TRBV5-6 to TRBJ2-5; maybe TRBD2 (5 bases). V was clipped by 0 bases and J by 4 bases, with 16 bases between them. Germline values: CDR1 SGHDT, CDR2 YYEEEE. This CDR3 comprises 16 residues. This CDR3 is CASSLEGAFEGETQYF. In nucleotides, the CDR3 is TGTGCCAGCAGCTTGGAGGGAGCCTTCGAGGGAGAGACCCAGTACTTC.

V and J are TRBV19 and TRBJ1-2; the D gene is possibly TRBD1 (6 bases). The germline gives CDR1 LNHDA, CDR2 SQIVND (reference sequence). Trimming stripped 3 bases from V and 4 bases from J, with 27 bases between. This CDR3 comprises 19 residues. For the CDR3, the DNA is TGTGCCAGTAGTATTTTCCAGGGGCGGGGGTATACGTCGGGCTATGGCTACACCTTC. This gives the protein CASSIFQGRGYTSGYGYTF.

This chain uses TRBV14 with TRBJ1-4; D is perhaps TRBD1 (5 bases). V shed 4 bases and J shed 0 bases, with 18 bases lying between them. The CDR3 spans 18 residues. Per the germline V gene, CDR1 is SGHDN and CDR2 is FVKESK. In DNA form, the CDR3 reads TGTGCCAGCAGCCCACGGGGGTCAAGTGCGTCAACTAATGAAAAACTGTTTTTT. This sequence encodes CASSPRGSSASTNEKLFF.

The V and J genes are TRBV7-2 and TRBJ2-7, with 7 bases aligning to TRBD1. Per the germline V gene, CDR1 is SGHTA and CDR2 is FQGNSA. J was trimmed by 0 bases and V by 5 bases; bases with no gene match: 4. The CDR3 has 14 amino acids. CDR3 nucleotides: TGTGCCAGCAGCCAGGACAGGAGCTCCTACGAGCAGTACTTC. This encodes CASSQDRSSYEQYF. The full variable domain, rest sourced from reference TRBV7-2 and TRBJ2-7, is GAGVSQSPSNKVTEKGKDVELRCDPISGHTALYWYRQSLGQGLEFLIYFQGNSAPDKSGLPSDRFSAERTGGSVSTLTIQRTQQEDSAVYLCASSQDRSSYEQYFGPGTRLTVT.

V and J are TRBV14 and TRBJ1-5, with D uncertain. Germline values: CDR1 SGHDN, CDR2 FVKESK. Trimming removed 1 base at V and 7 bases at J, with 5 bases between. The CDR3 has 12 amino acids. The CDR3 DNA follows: TGTGCCAGCAGCCAAGGTCCGCAGCCCCAGCATTTT. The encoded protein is CASSQGPQPQHF.

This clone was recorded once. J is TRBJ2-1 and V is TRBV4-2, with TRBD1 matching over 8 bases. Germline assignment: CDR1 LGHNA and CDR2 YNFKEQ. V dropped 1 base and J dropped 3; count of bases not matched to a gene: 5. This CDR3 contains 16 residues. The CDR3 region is CASSQVDRVVYNEQFF. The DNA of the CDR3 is TGTGCCAGCAGCCAAGTGGACAGGGTTGTCTACAATGAGCAGTTCTTC.

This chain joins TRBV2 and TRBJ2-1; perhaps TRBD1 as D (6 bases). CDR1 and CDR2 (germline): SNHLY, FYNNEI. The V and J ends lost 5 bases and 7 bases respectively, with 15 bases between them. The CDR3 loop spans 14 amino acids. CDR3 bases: TGTGCCAGCAGTATAGGACAGCCTGGGAATGAGCAGTTCTTC. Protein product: CASSIGQPGNEQFF.

The CDR3, as DNA: TGTGCCAGCAGCCCCGGGACAGGGGTCGAGCAGTACGTC. This encodes CASSPGTGVEQYV. The chain joins TRBV11-2 to TRBJ2-7; 10 bases align to TRBD1. V was clipped by 5 bases and J by 6 bases; unmatched bases: 4. Germline V CDR1 and CDR2: SGHAT, FQNNGV. The CDR3 is made up of 13 amino acids.